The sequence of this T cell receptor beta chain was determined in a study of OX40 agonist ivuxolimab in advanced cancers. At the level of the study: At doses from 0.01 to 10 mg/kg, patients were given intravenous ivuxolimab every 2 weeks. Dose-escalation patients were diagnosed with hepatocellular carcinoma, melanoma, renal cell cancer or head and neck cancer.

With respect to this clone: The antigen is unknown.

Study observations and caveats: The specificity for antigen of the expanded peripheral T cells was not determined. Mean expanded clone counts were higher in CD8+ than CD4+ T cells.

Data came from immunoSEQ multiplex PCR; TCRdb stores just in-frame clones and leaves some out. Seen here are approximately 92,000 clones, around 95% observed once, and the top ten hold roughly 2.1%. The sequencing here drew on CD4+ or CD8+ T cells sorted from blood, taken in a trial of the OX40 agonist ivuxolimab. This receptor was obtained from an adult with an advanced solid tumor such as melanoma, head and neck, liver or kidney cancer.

The CDR3 spells CASSQDRTDTQYF. The CDR3 region has the DNA TGCGCCAGCAGCCAGGACAGGACAGATACGCAGTATTTT. J is TRBJ2-3 and V is TRBV4-1; 7 positions match TRBD1. CDR1 and CDR2 from the germline V gene are MGHRA and YSYEKL. The CDR3 consists of 13 residues. With 3 bases clipped from V and 3 bases from J, the junction kept 0 bases outside the gene matches.